Presented here are 30 T cell receptor beta chains from one specimen sequenced in a study of blood T cell repertoires in COVID-19. TCRdb's table, derived via immunoSEQ multiplex PCR, lists solely in-frame clones and lacks some. The repertoire holds 200,000 to 250,000 clones, roughly four fifths seen once, with about 15% in the top ten. Sequenced material: PBMCs or T cells enriched from blood (not recorded which). These receptors were taken from a man aged 40-49 years who had recovered from COVID-19.

The rearrangement joins TRBV11-1 to TRBJ2-2; 9 nucleotides agree with TRBD2. V trimming: 6 bases; J trimming: 2 bases; junction bases outside the gene matches: 1. This CDR3 has 14 amino acids. Germline V gene sequence: CDR1 SGHAT, CDR2 FQDESV (reference sequence). CDR3: CASRRGGNTGELFF. The CDR3, as DNA: TGTGCCAGCAGGCGGGGGGGTAACACCGGGGAGCTGTTTTTT.

V usage is TRBV27 and J usage is TRBJ1-1; D not certain. This CDR3 spans 13 amino acids. CDR1 is MNHEY, CDR2 SMNVEV, per germline (reference sequence). The V and J ends lost 2 bases and 5 bases respectively, with 9 bases between them. CDR3 protein: CASSLAPGTEAFF. CDR3 nucleotide sequence: TGTGCCAGCAGTTTAGCCCCGGGGACTGAAGCTTTCTTT.

The chain employs TRBV5-1 and TRBJ2-7; D is possibly TRBD2 (5 bases). The germline V gene encodes CDR1 SGHRS and CDR2 YFSETQ. Trimming cost V 7 bases and J 3 bases, with 20 bases left between them. This CDR3 comprises 15 residues. CDR3 residues: CASGPTGVSVYEQYF. CDR3 nucleotides: TGCGCCAGCGGCCCGACCGGGGTATCGGTCTACGAGCAGTACTTC.

The V call is TRBV25-1, the J call TRBJ2-3; D perhaps matches TRBD2 (6 bases). There are 14 residues in the CDR3. V lost 7 bases, J lost 1 base, and 12 bases lay in between. Germline V lookup: CDR1 MGHDK, CDR2 SYGVNS. The CDR3 DNA follows: TGTGCCAGCATACGGGACTTCGGCACAGATACGCAGTATTTT. Its protein product is CASIRDFGTDTQYF.

This chain joins TRBV6-6 and TRBJ2-1; D ambiguous. Germline V lookup: CDR1 MNHNY, CDR2 SVGAGI (reference sequence). The CDR3 length is 13 residues. V lost 0 bases and J 3 bases, leaving 3 bases between the germline ends. In DNA form, the CDR3 reads TGTGCCAGCAGTTACTCGAGCTACAATGAGCAGTTCTTC. Its protein product is CASSYSSYNEQFF.

In DNA form, the CDR3 reads TGTGCCAGCAGCAAAAGAGGGCAGGGGTACACAGATACGCAGTATTTT. Encoded protein: CASSKRGQGYTDTQYF. This chain links TRBV21-1 with TRBJ2-3; the DNA was not used to check the table's D call, TRBD1. TRBV21-1 corresponds to a pseudogene. This CDR3 has 16 residues.

The chain joins TRBV10-3 to TRBJ1-3, with a weak D call TRBD1 (5 bases). The CDR3 sequence is 16 residues long. V was shortened by 6 bases and J by 0 bases, with 15 bases between the two germline ends. Per germline, CDR1 ENHRY and CDR2 SYGVKD. This CDR3 is CAIRGPRAPSGNTIYF. CDR3 DNA sequence: TGTGCCATCAGGGGCCCCAGGGCACCCTCTGGAAACACCATATATTTT.

This chain uses TRBV28 with TRBJ2-3; no clear D gene. Germline CDR1 is MDHEN and CDR2 is SYDVKM. The CDR3 contains 13 residues. V shed 5 bases and J shed 10 bases, with 16 bases lying between them. In nucleotides, the CDR3 is TGTGCCAGCAGTCCCGGTTTGATAAGATCGCAGTATTTT. This gives the protein CASSPGLIRSQYF.

The genes are TRBV5-6 and TRBJ1-2; D is perhaps TRBD1 (6 bases). Between the trimmed V and J ends, which lost 4 bases and 4 bases, there was a span of 11 bases. CDR1 is SGHDT and CDR2 is YYEEEE in the germline V gene. This CDR3 has 13 residues. The CDR3 reads CASSQDRIYGYTF. The CDR3 coding sequence is TGTGCCAGCAGCCAAGACAGGATCTATGGCTACACCTTC.

This clone was found once. The rearrangement links TRBV5-8 to TRBJ1-5, with D unclear. CDR3 length: 14 amino acids. Trimming cost V 6 bases and J 0 bases, with 10 bases left between them. CDR1 is SGHTS, CDR2 YDEGEE, per germline. The CDR3, as DNA: TGTGCCAGCAACAGCCAAAATAGCAATCAGCCCCAGCATTTT. Residues: CASNSQNSNQPQHF. The full variable domain, with the rest looked up from reference TRBV5-8 and TRBJ1-5, is EAGVTQSPTHLIKTRGQQATLRCSPISGHTSVYWYQQALGLGLQFLLWYDEGEERNRGNFPPRFSGRQFPNYSSELNVNALELEDSALYLCASNSQNSNQPQHFGDGTRLSIL.

Written as DNA, the CDR3 is TGTGCCAGCAGCCTCAATCAGGGGGACGGTCCTGAAGCTTTCTTT. Amino acids: CASSLNQGDGPEAFF. The rearrangement joins TRBV11-2 to TRBJ1-1, with 7 bases fitting TRBD1. In germline, CDR1 is SGHAT, CDR2 FQNNGV. CDR3 length equals 15 residues. Unmatched junction bases numbered 12, after V lost 5 bases and J lost 6 bases.

This chain connects TRBV7-3 to TRBJ2-3; 7 bases align to TRBD1. V was pared by 6 bases and J by 4 bases, with 16 bases of the junction left unmatched. This CDR3 has 17 amino acids. The germline V gene encodes CDR1 SGHTA and CDR2 FQGTGA. DNA for the CDR3: TGTGCCAGCAGTCGGGTCGGGGACAGCGATGGGTCAGATACGCAGTATTTT. Protein product: CASSRVGDSDGSDTQYF.

Only one count was recorded for this clone. The gene calls are TRBV7-9 and TRBJ1-1; maybe TRBD1 (5 bases). The length of the CDR3 is 15 residues. From germline, CDR1 is SEHNR and CDR2 FQNEAQ (reference sequence). Trimming left V 5 bases short and J 1 base short, with 14 bases between. As DNA, the CDR3 is TGTGCCAGCAGCCACCCGGGGGGTGGGAACACTGAAGCTTTCTTT. Protein: CASSHPGGGNTEAFF.

The chain joins TRBV15 to TRBJ2-1, with 8 bases lining up with TRBD1. The V and J ends lost 8 bases and 1 base, in that order; junction bases with no gene match: 7. This CDR3 region has 15 residues. From germline, CDR1 is LNHNV and CDR2 YYDKDF (reference sequence). The CDR3 region is CATGPRQGSYNEQFF. The CDR3 DNA follows: TGTGCCACCGGACCAAGACAGGGGTCCTACAATGAGCAGTTCTTC.

J is TRBJ2-3 and V is TRBV29-1, with 12 nucleotides matching TRBD2. This CDR3 contains 15 residues. Trimming at V came to 1 base and at J to 3 bases, leaving 2 bases not matched to a gene. Germline V gene lookup returns CDR1 SQVTM and CDR2 ANQGSEA. The CDR3 here is CSVEATSGGTDTQYF. The CDR3 DNA reads TGCAGCGTTGAAGCGACTAGCGGGGGAACAGATACGCAGTATTTT.

The chain links TRBV9 to TRBJ2-6; no clear D gene. The germline V and J ends were trimmed by 4 bases and 4 bases, with 9 bases remaining between them. CDR3 length equals 14 residues. Germline CDR1 reads SGDLS; CDR2 reads YYNGEE. Here the CDR3 reads CASSPTVGANVLTF. The CDR3 DNA reads TGTGCCAGCAGCCCCACGGTCGGGGCCAACGTCCTGACTTTC.

This chain joins TRBV7-2 and TRBJ2-1; D not resolved. Germline V gene data show CDR1 as SGHTA and CDR2 as FQGNSA. Trimming left V 2 bases short and J 7 bases short, with 9 bases between. The CDR3 runs 13 residues. The CDR3, as DNA: TGTGCCAGCAGCTTATCGCGCCTAAATGAGCAGTTCTTC. This translates into CASSLSRLNEQFF.

The rearrangement joins TRBV28 to TRBJ1-6; maybe TRBD1 (6 bases). Germline V gives CDR1 MDHEN, CDR2 SYDVKM. V lost 2 bases and J lost 9, with 8 bases in between. This CDR3 has 13 amino acids. The CDR3 DNA sequence: TGTGCCAGCAGTTTAGACAGGAGTTCACCCCTCCACTTT. It yields the protein CASSLDRSSPLHF.

V and J are TRBV11-2 and TRBJ2-1; 9 positions match TRBD1. V shed 4 bases and J 4 bases; nucleotides not matched to a gene: 8. Germline CDR1 SGHAT, CDR2 FQNNGV. The CDR3 is 16 residues long. CDR3 residues: CASSWVTTGGYNEQFF. CDR3 coding DNA: TGTGCCAGCAGCTGGGTGACGACAGGGGGATACAATGAGCAGTTCTTC.

J is TRBJ1-1 and V is TRBV4-3; no firm D call. Trimming took 1 base from V and 5 from J, leaving 17 bases between them. This CDR3 is built from 16 residues. Germline V lookup: CDR1 LGHNA, CDR2 YSLEER. CDR3: CASSQGKEGVRTEAFF. CDR3 DNA: TGCGCCAGCAGCCAAGGGAAGGAGGGAGTTAGGACTGAAGCTTTCTTT.

The V and J genes are TRBV15 and TRBJ1-4; no definite D call. This CDR3 is built from 13 residues. The germline V and J ends were trimmed by 1 base and 10 bases, with 10 bases remaining between them. The V gene's germline CDR1 is LNHNV and CDR2 YYDKDF (reference sequence). The CDR3 DNA reads as TGTGCCACCAGCAGAGGTAACGAGGGAAAACTGTTTTTT. Encoded protein: CATSRGNEGKLFF.

This clone was found a few times. The gene calls are TRBV10-3 and TRBJ1-1; a possible D gene is TRBD1 (6 bases). V was clipped by 6 bases and J by 6 bases, with 14 bases between them. The CDR3 consists of 13 residues. The germline gives CDR1 ENHRY, CDR2 SYGVKD. CDR3 bases: TGTGCCATCAGGGGACACCACGGCGCTGAAGCTTTCTTT. Translated: CAIRGHHGAEAFF.

This chain links TRBV5-4 with TRBJ1-1; D is unclear. V gave up 2 bases and J gave up 1 base, with 6 bases separating them. The CDR3 covers 13 residues. Germline assignment: CDR1 SGHNT and CDR2 YYREEE (reference sequence). In DNA form, the CDR3 reads TGTGCCAGCAGCTTCGGTAGGAACACTGAAGCTTTCTTT. Protein product: CASSFGRNTEAFF. The full variable domain, completed using reference TRBV5-4 and TRBJ1-1, is ETGVTQSPTHLIKTRGQQVTLRCSSQSGHNTVSWYQQALGQGPQFIFQYYREEENGRGNFPPRFSGLQFPNYSSELNVNALELDDSALYLCASSFGRNTEAFFGQGTRLTVV.

This rearrangement joins TRBV14 to TRBJ1-2; a weak D match, TRBD1 (6 bases). The CDR3 length is 13 residues. The germline CDR1 and CDR2 sequences are SGHDN and FVKESK. The V end was cut by 4 bases, the J end by 2 bases, with 8 bases between. CDR3 bases: TGTGCCAGCAGCCTACAGGGAAACTATGGCTACACCTTC. Its protein is CASSLQGNYGYTF.

J is TRBJ1-6 and V is TRBV9, with 7 nucleotides matching TRBD1. The CDR3 is 15 residues long. With 2 bases clipped from V and 6 bases from J, the junction kept 5 bases outside the gene matches. CDR1 is SGDLS, CDR2 YYNGEE, per germline. The CDR3: CASSVGQAGNSPLHF. The CDR3 DNA is TGTGCCAGCAGCGTCGGACAGGCGGGTAATTCACCCCTCCACTTT.

The chain carries TRBV10-3 and TRBJ2-3; 9 bases agree with TRBD2. CDR3 length: 15 amino acids. V lost 6 bases and J lost 3; bases outside the gene matches: 7. The V gene's germline CDR1 is ENHRY and CDR2 SYGVKD. The CDR3 region is CAIRGREGRTDTQYF. CDR3 bases: TGTGCCATCAGAGGGCGGGAGGGTCGGACAGATACGCAGTATTTT.

The chain has TRBV7-2 and TRBJ1-5; D is undetermined. The V end lost 5 bases, the J end lost 9 bases, and 14 bases lay between the germline ends. The V gene's germline CDR1 is SGHTA and CDR2 FQGNSA. This CDR3 contains 13 residues. CDR3 in DNA: TGTGCCAGCAGCCCAACCTCCGGTGGGCCCCAGCATTTT. This gives the protein CASSPTSGGPQHF.

The chain is built from TRBV6-2 or TRBV6-3 and TRBJ2-7, with TRBD2 identical over 14 bases. CDR3 length: 16 residues. Germline CDR1 reads MNHEY; CDR2 reads SVGEGT. Losses at the gene ends were 1 base for V and 5 bases for J; bases not matched to a gene: 4. The CDR3 nucleotides read TGTGCCAGCAGTTACTGGACGGGACTAGCGGGGGACGAGCAGTACTTC. This sequence encodes CASSYWTGLAGDEQYF.

CDR3 protein: CASTRAGGHQETQYF. The CDR3 nucleotides are TGTGCCAGCACTCGAGCAGGAGGCCACCAAGAGACCCAGTACTTC. J is TRBJ2-5 and V is TRBV6-5; tentatively, D is TRBD2 (5 bases). Germline V gives CDR1 MNHEY, CDR2 SVGAGI. The CDR3 loop spans 15 amino acids. Trimming shortened V by 7 bases and J by 0 bases, and 15 bases separated the two germline ends.

This clone was detected once. The chain joins TRBV19 to TRBJ2-1; 7 positions match TRBD1. V shed 4 bases and J 7 bases; nucleotides not matched to a gene: 4. The CDR3 loop spans 13 amino acids. Germline assignment: CDR1 LNHDA and CDR2 SQIVND (reference sequence). CDR3: CASSTRGQNEQFF. The CDR3 region has the DNA TGTGCCAGTAGTACCAGGGGACAGAATGAGCAGTTCTTC.